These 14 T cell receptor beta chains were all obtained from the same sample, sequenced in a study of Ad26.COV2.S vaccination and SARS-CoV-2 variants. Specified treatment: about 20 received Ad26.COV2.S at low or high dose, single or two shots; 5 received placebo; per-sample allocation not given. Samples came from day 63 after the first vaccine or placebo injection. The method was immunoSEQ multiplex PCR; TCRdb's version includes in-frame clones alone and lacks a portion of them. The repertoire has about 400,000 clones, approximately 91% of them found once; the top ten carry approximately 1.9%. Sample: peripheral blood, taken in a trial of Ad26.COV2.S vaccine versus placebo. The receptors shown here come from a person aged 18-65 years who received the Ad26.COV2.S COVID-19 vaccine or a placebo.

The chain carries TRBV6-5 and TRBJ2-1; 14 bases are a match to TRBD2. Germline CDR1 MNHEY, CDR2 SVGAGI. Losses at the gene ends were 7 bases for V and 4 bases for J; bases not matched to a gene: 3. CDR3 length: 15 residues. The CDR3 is CASNGLAGGYNEQFF. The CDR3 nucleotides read TGTGCCAGCAATGGACTAGCGGGAGGATACAATGAGCAGTTCTTC.

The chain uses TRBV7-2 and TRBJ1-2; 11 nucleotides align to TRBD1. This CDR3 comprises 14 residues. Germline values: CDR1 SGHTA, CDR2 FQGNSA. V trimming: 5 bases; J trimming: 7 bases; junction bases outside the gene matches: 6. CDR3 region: CASSQDRGPRGYTF. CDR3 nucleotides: TGTGCCAGCAGCCAGGACAGGGGGCCGCGTGGCTACACCTTC.

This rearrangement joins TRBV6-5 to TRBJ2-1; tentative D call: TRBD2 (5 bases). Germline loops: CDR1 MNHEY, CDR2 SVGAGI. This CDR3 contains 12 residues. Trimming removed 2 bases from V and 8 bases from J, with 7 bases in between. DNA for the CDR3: TGTGCCAGCAGTTACGAGGGCTATGAGCAGTTCTTC. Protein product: CASSYEGYEQFF.

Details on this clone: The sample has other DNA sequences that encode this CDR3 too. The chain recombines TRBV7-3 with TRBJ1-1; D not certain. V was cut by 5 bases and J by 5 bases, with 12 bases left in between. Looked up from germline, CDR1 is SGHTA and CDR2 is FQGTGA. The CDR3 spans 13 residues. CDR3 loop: CASSPGVGTEAFF. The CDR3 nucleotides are TGTGCCAGCAGCCCAGGAGTGGGGACTGAAGCTTTCTTT.

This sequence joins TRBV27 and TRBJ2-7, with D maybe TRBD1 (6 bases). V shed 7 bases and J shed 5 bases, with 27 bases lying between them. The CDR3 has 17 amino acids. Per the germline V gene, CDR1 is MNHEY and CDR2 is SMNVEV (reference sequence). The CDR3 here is CASITPGHPWPEDEQYF. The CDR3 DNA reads TGTGCCAGCATTACTCCGGGACATCCCTGGCCGGAGGACGAGCAGTACTTC.

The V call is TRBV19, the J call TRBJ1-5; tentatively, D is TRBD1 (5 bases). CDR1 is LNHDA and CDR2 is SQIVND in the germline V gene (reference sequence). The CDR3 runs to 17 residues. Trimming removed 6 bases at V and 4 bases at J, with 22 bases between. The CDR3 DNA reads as TGTGCCAGTAGGCTTGATCCGGGGCAGGGAGGGAATCAGCCCCAGCATTTT. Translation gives CASRLDPGQGGNQPQHF.

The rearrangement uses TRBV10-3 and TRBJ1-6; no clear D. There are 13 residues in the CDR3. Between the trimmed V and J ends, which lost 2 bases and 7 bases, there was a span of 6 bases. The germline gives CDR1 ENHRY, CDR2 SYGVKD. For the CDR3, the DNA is TGTGCCATCAGTGAGGATCGGAATTCACCCCTCCACTTT. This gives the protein CAISEDRNSPLHF.

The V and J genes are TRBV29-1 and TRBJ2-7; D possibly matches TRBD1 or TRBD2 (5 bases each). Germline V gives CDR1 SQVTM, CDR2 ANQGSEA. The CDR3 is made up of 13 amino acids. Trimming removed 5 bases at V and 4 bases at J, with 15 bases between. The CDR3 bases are TGCAGCGTTCTGGGGGATGGGTTTTACGAGCAGTACTTC. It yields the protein CSVLGDGFYEQYF.

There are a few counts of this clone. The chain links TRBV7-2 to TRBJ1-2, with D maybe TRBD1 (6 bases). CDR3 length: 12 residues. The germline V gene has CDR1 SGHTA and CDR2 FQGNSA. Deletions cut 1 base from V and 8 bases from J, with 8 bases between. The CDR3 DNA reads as TGTGCCAGCAGCTTAGACAGGGAGGGCTACACCTTC. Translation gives CASSLDREGYTF.

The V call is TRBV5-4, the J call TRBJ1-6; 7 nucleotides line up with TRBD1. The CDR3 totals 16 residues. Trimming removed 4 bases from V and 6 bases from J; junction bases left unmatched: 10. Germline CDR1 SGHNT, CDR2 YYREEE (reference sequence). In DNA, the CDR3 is TGTGCCAGCAGCCCGCGAGCCGGGACAGCTAATTCACCCCTCCACTTT. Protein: CASSPRAGTANSPLHF.

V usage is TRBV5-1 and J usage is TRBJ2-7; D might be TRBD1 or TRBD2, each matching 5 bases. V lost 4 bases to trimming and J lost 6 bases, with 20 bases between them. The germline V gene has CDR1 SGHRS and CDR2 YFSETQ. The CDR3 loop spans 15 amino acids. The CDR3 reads CASSPTGTGLLEQYF. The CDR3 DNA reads TGCGCCAGCAGCCCGACCGGGACGGGTTTGCTCGAGCAGTACTTC.

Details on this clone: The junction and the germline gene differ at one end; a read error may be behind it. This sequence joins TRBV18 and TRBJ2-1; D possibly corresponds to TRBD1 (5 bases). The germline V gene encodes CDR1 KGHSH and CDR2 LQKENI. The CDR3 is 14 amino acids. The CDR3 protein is CASSPGLSNNEQFF. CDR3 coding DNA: TGTGCCAGCTCACCGGGGCTCTCCAACAATGAGCAGTTCTTC.

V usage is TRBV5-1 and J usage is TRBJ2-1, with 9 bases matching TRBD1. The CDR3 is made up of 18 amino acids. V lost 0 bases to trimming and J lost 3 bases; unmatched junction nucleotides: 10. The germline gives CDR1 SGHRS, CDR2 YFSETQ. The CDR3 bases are TGCGCCAGCAGCTTGGGGGGACAGGGACTAAATTTCTACAATGAGCAGTTCTTC. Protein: CASSLGGQGLNFYNEQFF. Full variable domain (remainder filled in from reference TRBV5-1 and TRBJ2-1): KAGVTQTPRYLIKTRGQQVTLSCSPISGHRSVSWYQQTPGQGLQFLFEYFSETQRNKGNFPGRFSGRQFSNSRSEMNVSTLELGDSALYLCASSLGGQGLNFYNEQFFGPGTRLTVL.

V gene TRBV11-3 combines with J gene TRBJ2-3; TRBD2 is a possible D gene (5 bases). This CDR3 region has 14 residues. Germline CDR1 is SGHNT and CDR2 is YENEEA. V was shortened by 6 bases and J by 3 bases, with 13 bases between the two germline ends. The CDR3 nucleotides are TGTGCCAGCAGACTCGGGATGGGGACAGATACGCAGTATTTT. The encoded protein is CASRLGMGTDTQYF. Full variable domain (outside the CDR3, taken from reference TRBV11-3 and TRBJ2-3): EAGVVQSPRYKIIEKKQPVAFWCNPISGHNTLYWYLQNLGQGPELLIRYENEEAVDDSQLPKDRFSAERLKGVDSTLKIQPAELGDSAVYLCASRLGMGTDTQYFGPGTRLTVL.